A selection of T cell receptor beta chains follows, all from one sample in a study of blood T cell repertoires in COVID-19. Using immunoSEQ multiplex PCR, the repertoire was profiled, and TCRdb retains in-frame clones only, with some absent. This table holds 100,000 to 120,000 clones, 88% found once. The sample comprised peripheral blood. These receptors originate from a human donor in a cohort sampled during active COVID-19. CDR3s include the opening cysteine and the closing phenylalanine or tryptophan. The D gene is left open where the match is weak. Clone size is not always given. Where it is, it says once, few, many or a class for expanded clones.

J gene | V gene | D gene | clone size | CDR3 protein | CDR3 DNA
TRBJ1-3 | TRBV11-2 | TRBD1 | once | CASSFGTGSAGNTIYF | TGTGCCAGCAGCTTCGGGACAGGGTCGGCTGGAAACACCATATATTTT
TRBJ1-1 | TRBV7-9 | TRBD1 | . | CASSLQGGNTEAFF | TGTGCCAGCAGCCTACAGGGGGGAAACACTGAAGCTTTCTTT
TRBJ1-5 | TRBV2 | . | . | CASSGTGLDQPQHF | TGTGCCAGCAGTGGAACAGGGCTAGATCAGCCCCAGCATTTT
TRBJ2-1 | TRBV6-5 | TRBD2 | . | CASSYGRGGFDEQFF | TGTGCCAGCAGTTACGGGCGGGGGGGCTTCGATGAGCAGTTCTTC
TRBJ1-5 | TRBV19 | . | few | CASSMGQGRAGSNQPQHF | TGTGCCAGTAGTATGGGCCAGGGCCGCGCTGGAAGCAATCAGCCCCAGCATTTT
TRBJ1-2 | TRBV14 | . | . | CASSSPPGRWDYYGYTF | TGTGCCAGCAGCTCTCCCCCGGGAAGGTGGGATTACTATGGCTACACCTTC
TRBJ1-1 | TRBV18 | . | . | CASSPSEDPSTEAFF | TGTGCCAGCTCACCTTCGGAGGACCCGAGCACTGAAGCTTTCTTT
TRBJ2-7 | TRBV11-2 | . | . | CASSFGQLAEQYF | TGTGCCAGCAGCTTCGGGCAACTAGCCGAGCAGTACTTC
TRBJ2-7 | TRBV7-9 | TRBD2 | . | CASRGTSETYEQYF | TGTGCCAGCAGAGGGACTAGCGAGACCTACGAGCAGTACTTC
TRBJ1-1 | TRBV5-1 | TRBD1 | . | CASSQGVYTEAFF | TGCGCCAGCAGTCAGGGGGTATACACTGAAGCTTTCTTT
TRBJ1-6 | TRBV11-2 | TRBD1 | . | CASSQGQGTYNSPLHF | TGTGCCAGCAGCCAAGGACAGGGCACATATAATTCACCCCTCCACTTT
TRBJ2-5 | TRBV3-1/TRBV3-2 | TRBD1 | . | CASSPPTGGAETQYF | TGTGCCAGCAGCCCGCCGACAGGGGGCGCGGAGACCCAGTACTTC
TRBJ1-1 | TRBV5-1 | TRBD1 | once | CASSPAPTGEAFF | TGCGCCAGCAGCCCGGCCCCGACAGGGGAAGCTTTCTTT
TRBJ2-7 | TRBV29-1 | . | . | CSVAGGPRGEQYF | TGCAGCGTTGCTGGGGGCCCGAGAGGCGAGCAGTACTTC
TRBJ2-7 | TRBV19 | TRBD1 | . | CASSIEGDRFYEQYF | TGTGCCAGTAGTATAGAGGGGGACAGGTTCTACGAGCAGTACTTC
TRBJ2-7 | TRBV10-3 | . | . | CAIRIESSYEQYF | TGTGCCATCAGGATAGAGAGCTCCTACGAGCAGTACTTC
TRBJ2-3 | TRBV27 | . | . | CASSLLAGGDTQYF | TGTGCCAGCAGTTTATTGGCAGGAGGAGATACGCAGTATTTT
TRBJ2-1 | TRBV9 | . | . | CASSRTGTYNEQFF | TGTGCCAGCAGCCGGACTGGCACCTACAATGAGCAGTTCTTC
TRBJ2-7 | TRBV18 | . | . | CASSPPPAQRREWDEQYF | TGTGCCAGCTCACCGCCCCCAGCCCAGCGCCGGGAGTGGGACGAGCAGTACTTC
TRBJ2-7 | TRBV10-3 | TRBD2 | . | CATGGLYEQYF | TGTGCCACGGGAGGCCTATACGAGCAGTACTTC
TRBJ2-2 | TRBV19 | TRBD1 | . | CASSLPGQGDTGELFF | TGTGCCAGTAGTTTACCCGGACAGGGAGACACCGGGGAGCTGTTTTTT
TRBJ2-1 | TRBV6-5 | TRBD2 | . | CASSYSLAGGRYEQFF | TGTGCCAGCAGTTACTCTCTAGCGGGGGGGCGATATGAGCAGTTCTTC
TRBJ2-3 | TRBV9 | . | . | CASSWTSSTDTQYF | TGTGCCAGCAGCTGGACATCTAGCACAGATACGCAGTATTTT
TRBJ2-1 | TRBV3-1/TRBV3-2 | TRBD2 | . | CASSQAGGPFF | TGTGCCAGCAGCCAGGCGGGAGGGCCATTCTTC
TRBJ1-1 | TRBV12-5 | . | . | CASGLVRESLNTEAFF | TGTGCTAGTGGTTTGGTACGGGAAAGCTTGAACACTGAAGCTTTCTTT
TRBJ2-7 | TRBV27 | TRBD1 | . | CASSLSRDSYPYEQYF | TGTGCCAGCAGTTTATCCCGGGACAGTTACCCCTACGAGCAGTACTTC
TRBJ1-2 | TRBV14 | . | . | CASSPGGIYGYTF | TGTGCCAGCAGCCCGGGGGGAATCTATGGCTACACCTTC
TRBJ2-5 | TRBV30 | . | . | CAWSGPPETQYF | TGTGCCTGGAGTGGGCCGCCGGAGACCCAGTACTTC
TRBJ2-1 | TRBV29-1 | TRBD1 | . | CSVQGTGGNNEFF | TGCAGCGTCCAGGGGACAGGGGGTAATAACGAGTTCTTC
TRBJ2-1 | TRBV2 | . | . | CASSGASYNEQFF | TGTGCCAGCAGTGGCGCTAGTTACAATGAGCAGTTCTTC
TRBJ1-1 | TRBV11-2 | . | . | CASSLAGANTEAFF | TGTGCCAGCAGCTTAGCTGGAGCGAACACTGAAGCTTTCTTT
TRBJ2-2 | TRBV2 | . | . | CASSTGIGELFF | TGTGCCAGCAGTACAGGAATCGGGGAGCTGTTTTTT
TRBJ2-1 | TRBV7-8 | . | . | CASSLGPRFGGTVEQFF | TGTGCCAGCAGCTTAGGCCCCCGTTTCGGCGGGACTGTAGAGCAGTTCTTC
TRBJ2-1 | TRBV5-1 | . | few | CASSLEASAREQFF | TGCGCCAGCAGCTTGGAGGCCAGCGCTCGAGAGCAGTTCTTC
TRBJ2-3 | TRBV6-1 | TRBD2 | . | CASSGIERGGLDTQYF | TGTGCCAGCAGTGGTATTGAGCGGGGGGGCTTAGATACGCAGTATTTT
TRBJ2-3 | TRBV2 | TRBD1 | . | CASSEVRVQGFADTQYF | TGTGCCAGCAGTGAAGTGAGAGTACAGGGGTTCGCAGATACGCAGTATTTT
TRBJ2-1 | TRBV7-8 | TRBD2 | once | CASSWGGYNEQFF | TGTGCCAGCAGCTGGGGAGGGTACAATGAGCAGTTCTTC
TRBJ1-5 | TRBV10-3 | . | . | CAISEDGGSNQPQHF | TGTGCCATCAGTGAGGACGGAGGCAGCAATCAGCCCCAGCATTTT
TRBJ2-1 | TRBV11-2 | TRBD2 | . | CASSTTSDSSYNEQFF | TGTGCCAGCAGTACTACTAGCGATAGCTCCTACAATGAGCAGTTCTTC
TRBJ2-1 | TRBV7-6 | . | . | CASSIRRDEQFF | TGTGCCAGCAGCATTAGGAGGGATGAGCAGTTCTTC
TRBJ1-4 | TRBV28 | . | . | CASSRGINEKLFF | TGTGCCAGCAGTCGGGGAATTAATGAAAAACTGTTTTTT
TRBJ1-5 | TRBV28 | . | few | CASRPGGVNNQPQHF | TGTGCCAGCAGGCCGGGAGGGGTGAACAATCAGCCCCAGCATTTT
TRBJ2-1 | TRBV11-2 | TRBD2 | . | CASSLDHASGDLDYNEQFF | TGTGCCAGCAGCTTAGATCACGCTAGCGGGGATCTCGATTACAATGAGCAGTTCTTC
TRBJ2-1 | TRBV7-9 | . | . | CASTLGYGGQYNEQFF | TGTGCCAGCACCCTCGGCTACGGGGGGCAGTACAATGAGCAGTTCTTC
TRBJ2-1 | TRBV2 | TRBD2 | . | CASRIRSGGGYNEQFF | TGTGCCAGCAGGATCCGGAGCGGGGGGGGCTACAATGAGCAGTTCTTC
TRBJ2-1 | TRBV11-1 | TRBD2 | . | CASSLQREGNEQFF | TGTGCCAGCAGCTTACAGCGGGAGGGCAATGAGCAGTTCTTC
TRBJ2-3 | TRBV7-3 | TRBD2 | . | CASSLGLAVGTDTQYF | TGTGCCAGCAGCTTGGGACTAGCGGTCGGCACAGATACGCAGTATTTT
TRBJ2-5 | TRBV5-1 | TRBD2 | . | CASSPQMSGGETQYF | TGCGCCAGCAGCCCCCAAATGAGCGGGGGAGAGACCCAGTACTTC
TRBJ1-2 | TRBV19 | TRBD1 | . | CASTGTGTNGYTF | TGTGCCAGTACCGGGACAGGGACCAATGGCTACACCTTC
TRBJ1-2 | TRBV7-9 | . | . | CASSLTGSGYTF | TGTGCCAGCAGCCTAACAGGGTCTGGCTACACCTTC
TRBJ2-3 | TRBV19 | . | once | CASSIGYPSTDTQYF | TGTGCCAGTAGTATCGGGTATCCTAGCACAGATACGCAGTATTTT